Following are 7 T cell receptor beta chains from one sample sequenced in a study of identical twins listed by TCRdb under 2016. Library prep was done by 5' RACE. Reads for this sample came from an Illumina HiSeq 2000. Clones were called with MiXCR by TCRdb after fastp trimmed the public reads at Q25, and only in-frame beta chains were retained. CDR3 protein sequences are deduplicated, and each keeps its most common genes and DNA. In all, the sample holds about 890,000 distinct CDR3 sequences, and 9% to 15% of those were seen once. Of the sample, about 1.5% falls within the top ten clones. The same data also went into a second study, on yellow fever vaccine responses in identical twins.

Specimen: PBMCs. All receptors derive from a woman in her late teens or twenties in good health.

This clonotype was seen a few times. The chain employs TRBV12-3 or TRBV12-4 and TRBJ1-4; D is undetermined. CDR3 size: 14 residues. Trimming cost V 5 bases and J 0 bases, with 7 bases left between them. The CDR3 coding sequence is TGTGCCAGCAGTCGGATTTCAACTAATGAAAAACTGTTTTTT. Its translation is CASSRISTNEKLFF.

The rearrangement links TRBV5-1 to TRBJ2-1; 13 bases are shared with TRBD2. The trim removed 4 bases at V and 5 bases at J, leaving 15 bases unmatched. The CDR3 loop spans 19 amino acids. CDR1 and CDR2 (germline): SGHRS, YFSETQ. The CDR3 sequence: CASSRGGTSGTRLDNEQFF. The CDR3 DNA follows: TGCGCCAGCAGCCGGGGCGGGACTAGCGGGACGAGGTTGGACAATGAGCAGTTCTTC.

This chain links TRBV19 with TRBJ1-5; D not certain. Germline CDR1 LNHDA, CDR2 SQIVND (reference sequence). The CDR3 contains 15 residues. V was cut by 3 bases and J by 2 bases, with 11 bases left in between. In nucleotides, the CDR3 is TGTGCCAGTAGTATTTCGGGCCCAGGCAATCAGCCCCAGCATTTT. It yields the protein CASSISGPGNQPQHF.

The table lists this clonotype with a few counts. This chain uses TRBV10-3 with TRBJ2-7; D may be TRBD1 (6 bases). Germline loops: CDR1 ENHRY, CDR2 SYGVKD. The CDR3 covers 15 residues. Trimming left V 6 bases short and J 6 bases short, with 21 bases between. The CDR3 is CAISAKPGQGAEQYF. CDR3 nucleotides: TGTGCCATCAGCGCTAAACCGGGACAAGGCGCCGAGCAGTACTTC.

The genes are TRBV27 and TRBJ2-7; D possibly corresponds to TRBD1 (6 bases). The V end lost 4 bases, the J end lost 8 bases, and 21 bases lay between the germline ends. Germline V gene data show CDR1 as MNHEY and CDR2 as SMNVEV (reference sequence). The CDR3 length is 15 residues. The CDR3, as DNA: TGTGCCAGCAGTTACCTGGACAGTCGCCGGTTCCAGCAGTACTTC. Translating it yields CASSYLDSRRFQQYF.

The chain couples TRBV18 to TRBJ2-7; TRBD1 is a possible D gene (5 bases). The CDR3 extends over 14 amino acids. CDR1 is KGHSH and CDR2 is LQKENI in the germline V gene. Trimming took 2 bases from V and 4 from J, leaving 12 bases between them. Here the CDR3 DNA reads TGTGCCAGCTCACCAGGGGCCCCCACGTACGAGCAGTACGTC. It specifies CASSPGAPTYEQYV.

The chain joins TRBV10-3 to TRBJ2-1; 9 bases align to TRBD1. Trimming removed 4 bases from V and 5 bases from J; junction bases left unmatched: 6. CDR3 length: 15 amino acids. CDR1 and CDR2 from the germline V gene are ENHRY and SYGVKD. This CDR3 reads CAISATGTGNNEQFF. The CDR3 nucleotides are TGTGCCATCAGTGCAACCGGGACAGGGAACAATGAGCAGTTCTTC.